The clone carrying this T cell receptor (beta chain) came up a few times. The CDR3 consists of 17 residues. V lost 0 bases to trimming and J lost 0 bases, with 13 bases between them. Germline V gives CDR1 SGHRS, CDR2 YFSETQ. Clones were sequenced by immunoSEQ multiplex PCR, and TCRdb holds only the in-frame ones, with some missing. The sample consists of more than 300,000 clones, about 90% of them appearing once. The sample is drawn from a study of blood T cell repertoires in COVID-19. This clonotype was obtained from a woman in her twenties or thirties with COVID-19, enrolled during active disease. Sequenced input: peripheral blood. The chain couples TRBV5-1 to TRBJ2-1, with D hard to call. The DNA for the CDR3 is TGCGCCAGCAGCTTGGCCGGGTCAGACCTCTCCTACAATGAGCAGTTCTTC. Encoded protein: CASSLAGSDLSYNEQFF.